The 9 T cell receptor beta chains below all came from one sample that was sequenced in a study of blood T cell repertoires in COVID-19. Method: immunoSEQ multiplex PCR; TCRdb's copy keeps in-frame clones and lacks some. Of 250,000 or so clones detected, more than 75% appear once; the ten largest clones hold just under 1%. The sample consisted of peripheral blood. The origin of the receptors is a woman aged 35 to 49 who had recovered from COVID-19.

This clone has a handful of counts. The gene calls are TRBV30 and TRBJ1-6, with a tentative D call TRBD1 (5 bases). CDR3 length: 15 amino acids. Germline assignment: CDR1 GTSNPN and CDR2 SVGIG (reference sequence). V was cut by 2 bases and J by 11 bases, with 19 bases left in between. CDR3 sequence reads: CAWSPTGGPATPLHF. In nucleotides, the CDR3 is TGTGCCTGGAGTCCCACCGGGGGACCCGCGACACCCCTCCACTTT.

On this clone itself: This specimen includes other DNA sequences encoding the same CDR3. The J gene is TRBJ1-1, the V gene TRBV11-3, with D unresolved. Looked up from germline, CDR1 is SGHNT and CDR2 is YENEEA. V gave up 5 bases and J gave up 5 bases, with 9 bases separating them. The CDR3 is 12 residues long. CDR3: CASSATGTEAFF. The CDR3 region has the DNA TGTGCCAGCAGCGCGACGGGGACTGAAGCTTTCTTT.

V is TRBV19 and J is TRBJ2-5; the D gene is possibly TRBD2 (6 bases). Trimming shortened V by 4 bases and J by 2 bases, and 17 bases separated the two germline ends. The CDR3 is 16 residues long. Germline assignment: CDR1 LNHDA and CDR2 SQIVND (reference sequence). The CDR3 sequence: CASSTGRGRAQETQYF. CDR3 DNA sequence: TGTGCCAGTAGTACCGGGCGGGGCAGGGCGCAAGAGACCCAGTACTTC.

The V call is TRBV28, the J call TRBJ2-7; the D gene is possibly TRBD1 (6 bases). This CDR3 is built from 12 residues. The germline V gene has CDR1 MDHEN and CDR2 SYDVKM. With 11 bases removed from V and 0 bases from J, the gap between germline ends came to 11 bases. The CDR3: CAGGQSSYEQYV. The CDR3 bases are TGTGCCGGGGGCCAGAGCTCCTACGAGCAGTACGTC.

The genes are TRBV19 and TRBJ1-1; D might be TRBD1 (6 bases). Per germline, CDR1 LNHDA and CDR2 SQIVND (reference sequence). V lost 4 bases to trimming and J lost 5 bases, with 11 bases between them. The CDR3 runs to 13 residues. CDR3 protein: CASSTTGLTEAFF. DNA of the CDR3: TGTGCCAGTAGTACTACAGGGTTGACTGAAGCTTTCTTT. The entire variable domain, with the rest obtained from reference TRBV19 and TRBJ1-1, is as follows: DGGITQSPKYLFRKEGQNVTLSCEQNLNHDAMYWYRQDPGQGLRLIYYSQIVNDFQKGDIAEGYSVSREKKESFPLTVTSAQKNPTAFYLCASSTTGLTEAFFGQGTRLTVV.

The CDR3 protein is CASSQAGGPYNEQFF. CDR3 DNA sequence: TGTGCCAGCAGCCAAGCGGGAGGGCCCTACAATGAGCAGTTCTTC. The chain recombines TRBV6-5 with TRBJ2-1, with 10 bases lining up with TRBD2. CDR3 size: 15 residues. With V trimmed by 6 bases and J by 2 bases, 4 bases remained unmatched. Germline assignment: CDR1 MNHEY and CDR2 SVGAGI.

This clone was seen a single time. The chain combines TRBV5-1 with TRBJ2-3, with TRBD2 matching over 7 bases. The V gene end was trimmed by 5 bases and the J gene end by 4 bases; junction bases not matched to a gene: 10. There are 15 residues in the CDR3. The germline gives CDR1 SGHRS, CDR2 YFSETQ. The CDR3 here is CASRPRGSGPDTQYF. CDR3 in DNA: TGCGCCAGCAGACCTCGGGGTAGCGGGCCAGATACGCAGTATTTT.

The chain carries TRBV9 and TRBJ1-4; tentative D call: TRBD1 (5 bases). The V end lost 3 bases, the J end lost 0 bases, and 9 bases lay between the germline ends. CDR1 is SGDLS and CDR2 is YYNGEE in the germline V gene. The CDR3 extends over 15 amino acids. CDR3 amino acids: CASSADSATNEKLFF. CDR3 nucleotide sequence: TGTGCCAGCAGCGCCGACAGCGCAACTAATGAAAAACTGTTTTTT.

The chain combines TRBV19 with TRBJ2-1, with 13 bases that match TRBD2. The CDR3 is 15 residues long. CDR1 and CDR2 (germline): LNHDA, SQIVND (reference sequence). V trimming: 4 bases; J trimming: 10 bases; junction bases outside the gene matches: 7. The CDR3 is CASSTGTSGTREQFF. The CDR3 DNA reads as TGTGCCAGTAGTACCGGGACTAGCGGGACACGGGAGCAGTTCTTC.